The present TCR beta chain was sequenced within a study of T cells expressing NK-cell markers. TCRdb re-called the 5' RACE reads, yielding one record per CDR3 amino acid sequence without DNA. This specimen shows some 280,000 distinct CDR3 sequences; the ten leading clones hold 0.3% to 0.45%. The source material was blood T cells: a sorted CD56 or NKG2C T cell subset, CD4+ or CD8+ T cells, or bulk PBMC T cells (not recorded which). The TCR was taken from a man between 18 and 35 years old in good health.

The CDR3: CASQKDRAGGRDEQFF. V is TRBV12-3 or TRBV12-4 and J is TRBJ2-1; TCRdb's D gene call, TRBD2, goes unchecked for lack of DNA. The CDR3 has 16 amino acids.